This TCR beta chain came from a study of human T cells and chemical hapten exposure. Study-level information: A patient group, mainly female, showed alopecia areata, totalis or universalis. Overall study results and limits: Having alopecia, donors may respond immunologically unlike healthy people.

TCRdb analysed the RACE reads with MiXCR anew, one entry per CDR3 protein. The sample yields 180,000 or so distinct CDR3 sequences, 20% to 25% seen once. This clonotype was observed once. Its target is not known. There are 14 residues in the CDR3. V lost 6 bases, J lost 7 bases, and 5 bases stayed unmatched. The germline gives CDR1 DFQATT, CDR2 SNEGSKA (reference sequence). As for time point: patch test 1, 2 weeks after DPC sensitization. Regarding treatment: therapeutic diphenylcyclopropenone sensitization with weekly scalp DPC. The clonotype comes from a woman aged 45-65 years with alopecia areata. Some clones in this sample may be carry-over from other donors' samples. The chain links TRBV20-1 to TRBJ2-1; 14 nucleotides line up with TRBD2. Sample: whole blood, taken in connection with sensitization to the hapten diphenylcyclopropenone (DPC). CDR3 sequence reads: CSAGGLAGANEQFF. The CDR3 DNA is TGCAGTGCGGGGGGACTAGCGGGAGCGAATGAGCAGTTCTTC.